This T cell receptor beta chain was recorded in a study of PD-1 blockade in classical Hodgkin lymphoma. Repertoires were generated with immunoSEQ multiplex PCR, while TCRdb's copy carries only in-frame clones and drops some. The sample records roughly 100,000 clones, about 92% being singletons. Trimming left V 4 bases short and J 0 bases short, with 13 bases between. CDR1 is MNHNY, CDR2 SVGAGI, per germline (reference sequence). There are 16 residues in the CDR3. Time point given: cycle 4 day 1 (C4D1), after around six weeks of nivolumab. All patients relapsed after autologous stem cell transplantation, and brentuximab vedotin exposure varied.

The TCR comes from a human donor with classical Hodgkin lymphoma. The gene calls are TRBV6-6 and TRBJ2-1; D may be TRBD1 or TRBD2 (6 bases each). This sample comprised peripheral blood mononuclear cells (PBMCs), obtained before the fourth cycle of nivolumab. The CDR3 here is CASSLGGGSSYNEQFF. Here the CDR3 DNA reads TGTGCCAGCAGTTTAGGGGGAGGAAGCTCCTACAATGAGCAGTTCTTC.